These 3 T cell receptor beta chains came from one sample sequenced in a study of blood T cells in healthy people across ages. The second PCR ran about 6 to 12 cycles with a sample-barcoded 5' primer and J-beta primers. TCRdb called the 5' RACE reads again in MiXCR, with one record for every CDR3 protein. The sample lists under 1,000,000 distinct CDR3 sequences; around 34% were seen once. The sequenced sample was blood. The source of these receptors is a man aged 18 to 30 in good health.

The chain carries TRBV11-2 and TRBJ2-1; D gene uncertain. The CDR3 runs 11 residues. Germline CDR1 SGHAT, CDR2 FQNNGV. V was clipped by 5 bases and J by 8 bases, with 7 bases between them. The CDR3 protein is CASSPMDEQFF. Written as DNA, the CDR3 is TGTGCCAGCAGCCCAATGGATGAGCAGTTCTTC.

Concerning this clonotype: Germline and junction disagree at one end, which may indicate a read error. The V and J genes are TRBV20-1 and TRBJ1-6; D uncertain. CDR1 is DFQATT, CDR2 SNEGSKA, per germline (reference sequence). The CDR3 length is 12 residues. The DNA of the CDR3 is TGCAGTGCTAGAGATGGGAATTCACCCCCCCACTTT. It yields the protein CSARDGNSPPHF.

This clonotype has ten or more counts. V gene TRBV7-8 combines with J gene TRBJ2-7, with D unresolved. Germline V CDR1 and CDR2: SGHVS, FQNEAQ. V was pared by 5 bases and J by 0 bases, with 8 bases between. The CDR3 has 13 residues. Here the CDR3 reads CASSPRGSYEQYF. The CDR3 DNA follows: TGTGCCAGCAGCCCACGAGGCTCCTACGAGCAGTACTTC. The full variable domain, rest sourced from reference TRBV7-8 and TRBJ2-7, is GAGVSQSPRYKVAKRGQDVALRCDPISGHVSLFWYQQALGQGPEFLTYFQNEAQLDKSGLPSDRFFAERPEGSVSTLKIQRTQQEDSAVYLCASSPRGSYEQYFGPGTRLTVT.